The table lists the clone carrying this T cell receptor (beta chain) with a count of one. The germline V gene encodes CDR1 MNHNY and CDR2 SVGAGI (reference sequence). The CDR3 has 13 residues. Trimming cost V 2 bases and J 12 bases, with 14 bases left between them. Constant-region priming of roughly 0.45 ug total RNA yielded TCR beta cDNA. Each TCR beta library was derived from three nested multiplex PCR rounds that employed slightly modified ARM-PCR. The first two PCR rounds, around 11 cycles each, used TRBV1-TRBV30 forward primers and a C-beta reverse primer. MiXCR, run by TCRdb on the multiplex PCR reads, gives a single entry per CDR3 protein. The sample yields about 200,000 distinct CDR3 sequences, around four fifths seen once. This sample is part of a study of tumor-infiltrating lymphocytes in primary liver carcinoma. Without any cell sorting, roughly 20-32 mg of bulk tissue yielded co-extracted RNA and DNA.

The chain has TRBV6-6 and TRBJ2-1, with D tentatively TRBD1 or TRBD2 (6 bases each). This receptor was taken from a man aged 35-49 years with primary liver carcinoma and hepatitis B virus infection. Sequencing input: tumor tissue from primary liver carcinoma. CDR3 amino acids: CASSYLGGKGQFF. DNA for the CDR3: TGTGCCAGCAGTTACCTAGGGGGGAAAGGGCAGTTCTTC.